Listed here are 11 T cell receptor beta chains from one sample, sequenced in a study of T cells expressing NK-cell markers. TCRdb reanalyzed the 5' RACE reads and collapses them to one entry per CDR3 protein, without DNA. In all, the sample yields 350,000 to 500,000 distinct CDR3 sequences. The sample taken for sequencing was blood T cells: a sorted CD56 or NKG2C T cell subset, CD4+ or CD8+ T cells, or bulk PBMC T cells (not recorded which). The source is a woman aged 18 to 69 in good health.

This sequence joins TRBV4-2 and TRBJ2-3; TCRdb designates TRBD2, a call that cannot be tested without DNA. The CDR3 extends over 15 amino acids. Germline CDR1 and CDR2: LGHNA and YNFKEQ. Here the CDR3 reads CASSLLADLTDTQYF.

The chain has TRBV27 and TRBJ1-1; the TRBD1 assignment by TCRdb is unverifiable without DNA. The CDR3 length is 13 residues. Germline CDR1 and CDR2: MNHEY and SMNVEV (reference sequence). The CDR3 reads CASSARGDTEAFF.

The chain links TRBV2 to TRBJ1-2. The CDR3 consists of 12 residues. Germline V lookup: CDR1 SNHLY, CDR2 FYNNEI. CDR3: CASTAGGWGYTF.

The chain links TRBV12-3 or TRBV12-4 to TRBJ2-1; the TCRdb call, TRBD1, lacks DNA for checking. The CDR3 is 15 amino acids. CDR3 in amino acids: CASRTGQVAWDEQFF.

This CDR3 is CASSLSWGSSYEQYF. This rearrangement joins TRBV5-1 to TRBJ2-7; TCRdb outputs TRBD1, but without DNA this stays unchecked. CDR3 length equals 15 residues. Germline loops: CDR1 SGHRS, CDR2 YFSETQ.

This sequence joins TRBV12-3 or TRBV12-4 and TRBJ2-7; the D call from TCRdb, TRBD1, cannot be confirmed without DNA. This CDR3 contains 14 residues. CDR3 loop: CASNAGGSSYEQYF.

The chain uses TRBV5-4 and TRBJ2-5. The germline V gene has CDR1 SGHNT and CDR2 YYREEE (reference sequence). This CDR3 is built from 15 residues. This chain's CDR3 is CASSLGQFNKETQYF. The complete variable domain, with remaining parts taken from reference TRBV5-4 and TRBJ2-5, reads ETGVTQSPTHLIKTRGQQVTLRCSSQSGHNTVSWYQQALGQGPQFIFQYYREEENGRGNFPPRFSGLQFPNYSSELNVNALELDDSALYLCASSLGQFNKETQYFGPGTRLLVL.

V usage is TRBV5-6 and J usage is TRBJ1-5. Germline assignment: CDR1 SGHDT and CDR2 YYEEEE. The CDR3 contains 14 residues. The CDR3 region is CASSPNRVSSPQHF.

The chain couples TRBV10-3 to TRBJ1-4. The CDR3 length is 13 residues. Germline values: CDR1 ENHRY, CDR2 SYGVKD. This CDR3 is CAISERANEKLFF.

V and J are TRBV28 and TRBJ2-7. The germline CDR1 and CDR2 sequences are MDHEN and SYDVKM. The CDR3 is made up of 11 amino acids. The CDR3 loop reads CASSLSSSQYF.

The rearrangement joins TRBV29-1 to TRBJ2-1; TCRdb's D call, TRBD2, is unchecked because there is no DNA. The CDR3 loop spans 12 amino acids. CDR1 is SQVTM, CDR2 ANQGSEA, per germline. CDR3 sequence: CSVVIAGNEQFF.